This T cell receptor (beta chain) was found in a study of T cells in localized non-small cell lung cancer. Study-level results: Within adjacent lung there appeared a median 57 of the top 100 tumor clones.

Profiled with immunoSEQ multiplex PCR; TCRdb holds only in-frame clones, not every one. The data show roughly 30,000 clones, around 90% seen once. The CDR3 is made up of 13 amino acids. Germline V gene data show CDR1 as MDHEN and CDR2 as SYDVKM. Trimming took off 6 bases at V and 7 bases at J, with 12 bases between the two ends. In regard to this clone: Antigen: not known.

This chain joins TRBV28 and TRBJ1-4; D may be TRBD1 (5 bases). Sequenced material: peripheral blood, taken before any cancer treatment. The clonotype was recovered from a female donor older than 55 with stage I lung adenocarcinoma. CDR3 amino acids: CASRSTGREKLFF. CDR3 bases: TGTGCCAGCAGGTCCACAGGACGTGAAAAACTGTTTTTT.